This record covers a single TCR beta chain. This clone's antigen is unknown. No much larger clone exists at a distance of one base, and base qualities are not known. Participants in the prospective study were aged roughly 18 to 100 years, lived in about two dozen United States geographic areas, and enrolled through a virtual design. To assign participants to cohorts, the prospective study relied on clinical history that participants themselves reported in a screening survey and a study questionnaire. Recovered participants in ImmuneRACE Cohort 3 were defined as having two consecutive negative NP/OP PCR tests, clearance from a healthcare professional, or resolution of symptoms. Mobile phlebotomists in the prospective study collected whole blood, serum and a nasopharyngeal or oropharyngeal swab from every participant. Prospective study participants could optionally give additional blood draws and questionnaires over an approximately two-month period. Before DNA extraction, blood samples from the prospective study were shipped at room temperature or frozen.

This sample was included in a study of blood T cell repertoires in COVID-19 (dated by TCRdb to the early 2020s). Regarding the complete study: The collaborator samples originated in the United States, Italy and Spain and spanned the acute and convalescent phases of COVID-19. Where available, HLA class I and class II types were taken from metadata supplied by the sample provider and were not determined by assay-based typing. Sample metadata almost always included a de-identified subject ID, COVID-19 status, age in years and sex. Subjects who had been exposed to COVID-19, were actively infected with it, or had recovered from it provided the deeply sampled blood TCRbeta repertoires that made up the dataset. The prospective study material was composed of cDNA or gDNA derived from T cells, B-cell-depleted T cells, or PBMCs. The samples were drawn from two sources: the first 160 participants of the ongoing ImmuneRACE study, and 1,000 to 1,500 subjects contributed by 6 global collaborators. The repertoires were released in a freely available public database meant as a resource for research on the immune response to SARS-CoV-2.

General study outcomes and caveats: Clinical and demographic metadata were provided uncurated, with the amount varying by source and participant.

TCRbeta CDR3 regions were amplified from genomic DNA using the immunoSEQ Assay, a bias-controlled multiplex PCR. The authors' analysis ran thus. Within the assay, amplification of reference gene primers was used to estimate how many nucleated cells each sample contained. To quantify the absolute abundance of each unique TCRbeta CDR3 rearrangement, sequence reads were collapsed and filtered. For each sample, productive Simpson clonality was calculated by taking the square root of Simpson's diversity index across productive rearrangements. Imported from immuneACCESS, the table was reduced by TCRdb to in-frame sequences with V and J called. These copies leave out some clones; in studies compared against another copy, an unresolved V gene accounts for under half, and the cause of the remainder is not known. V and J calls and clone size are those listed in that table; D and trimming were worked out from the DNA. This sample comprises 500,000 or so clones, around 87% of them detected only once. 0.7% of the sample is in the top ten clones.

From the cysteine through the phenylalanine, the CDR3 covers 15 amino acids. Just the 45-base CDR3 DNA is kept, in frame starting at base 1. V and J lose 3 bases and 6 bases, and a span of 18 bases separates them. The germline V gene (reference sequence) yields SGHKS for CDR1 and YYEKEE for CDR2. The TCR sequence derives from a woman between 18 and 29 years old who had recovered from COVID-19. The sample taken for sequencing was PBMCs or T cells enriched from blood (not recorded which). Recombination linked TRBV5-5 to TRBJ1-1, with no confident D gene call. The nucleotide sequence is TGTGCCAGCAGCTCGGGTGGAACGGTGGATCCTGAAGCTTTCTTT. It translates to CASSSGGTVDPEAFF.